Following are 8 T cell receptor beta chains from one sample sequenced in a study of cytomegalovirus exposure and HLA in healthy donors. The PCR used 60 Vbeta and 13 Jbeta primers. Here immunoSEQ multiplex PCR was the method, and the copy in TCRdb shows in-frame clones only, minus some. This sample carries 120,000 to 150,000 clones, 65% to 85% of them seen once, and the ten largest clones take about 4.1%. Sequencing was carried out using PBMCs. The origin of the receptors is a woman between 40 and 50 years old in good health and CMV-seropositive.

The chain is built from TRBV28 and TRBJ2-1; 7 bases match TRBD2. The CDR3 consists of 16 residues. Trimming took 7 bases from V and 6 from J; bases not matched to a gene: 15. The germline CDR1 and CDR2 sequences are MDHEN and SYDVKM. CDR3 residues: CASTLTGGSMFNEQFF. The CDR3 DNA is TGTGCCAGCACCCTAACTGGCGGGAGTATGTTCAATGAGCAGTTCTTC.

The chain employs TRBV7-9 and TRBJ2-3; 7 positions agree with TRBD2. Unmatched junction bases numbered 2, after V lost 1 base and J lost 1 base. CDR3 length: 15 amino acids. Germline CDR1 reads SEHNR; CDR2 reads FQNEAQ (reference sequence). CDR3 residues: CASSLVAGGTDTQYF. CDR3 bases: TGTGCCAGCAGCTTAGTGGCGGGGGGCACAGATACGCAGTATTTT.

Worth noting for this clone: Distinct nucleotide sequences in the sample also encode this CDR3. The chain has TRBV28 and TRBJ2-5, with 11 bases matching TRBD2. V shed 6 bases, J shed 1 base, and the junction held 1 base outside the gene matches. The CDR3 totals 14 residues. Germline CDR1 and CDR2: MDHEN and SYDVKM. The CDR3 DNA sequence: TGTGCCAGCAGCCTAGCGGGGGGCCAAGAGACCCAGTACTTC. This encodes CASSLAGGQETQYF.

The chain joins TRBV2 to TRBJ2-3, with 12 nucleotides matching TRBD2. CDR1 and CDR2 (germline): SNHLY, FYNNEI. There are 18 residues in the CDR3. Trimming cost V 6 bases and J 0 bases; bases outside gene matches: 10. CDR3 region: CASRALTSGGSSTDTQYF. CDR3 sequence (DNA): TGTGCCAGCAGAGCACTGACTAGCGGGGGTTCTAGCACAGATACGCAGTATTTT.

This chain links TRBV10-3 with TRBJ2-1, with D possibly matching TRBD2 (6 bases). With 10 bases removed from V and 0 bases from J, the gap between germline ends came to 13 bases. Germline lookup yields CDR1 ENHRY and CDR2 SYGVKD. The CDR3 contains 14 residues. In nucleotides, the CDR3 is TGTGCCACCTCGGGGGAGAGCTCCTACAATGAGCAGTTCTTC. This encodes CATSGESSYNEQFF.

The chain is built from TRBV2 and TRBJ2-3; 7 bases map to TRBD2. The CDR3 contains 14 residues. Trimming removed 8 bases from V and 2 bases from J; junction bases left unmatched: 7. Germline V gene data show CDR1 as SNHLY and CDR2 as FYNNEI. The CDR3 reads CASAGVRDTDTQYF. The CDR3 bases are TGTGCCAGCGCGGGAGTACGGGACACAGATACGCAGTATTTT.

The chain carries TRBV7-9 and TRBJ1-5, with D possibly being TRBD1 (5 bases). Germline V lookup: CDR1 SEHNR, CDR2 FQNEAQ (reference sequence). The germline V and J ends were trimmed by 8 bases and 3 bases, with 26 bases remaining between them. The CDR3 spans 18 residues. The CDR3 region is CASAYTLGREVDNQPQHF. The CDR3, as DNA: TGTGCCAGCGCGTACACTCTCGGCAGGGAAGTTGACAATCAGCCCCAGCATTTT.

This chain connects TRBV11-2 to TRBJ1-5, with 9 bases aligning to TRBD1. The V and J ends lost 5 bases and 5 bases, in that order; junction bases with no gene match: 10. CDR3 length: 16 amino acids. CDR1 is SGHAT, CDR2 FQNNGV, per germline. The DNA for the CDR3 is TGTGCCAGCAGCGGGGGGGGGACAGGGTACCATCAGCCCCAGCATTTT. Its translation is CASSGGGTGYHQPQHF.